This T cell receptor (beta chain) was obtained from a study of T cell changes during pregnancy in multiple sclerosis. V shed 6 bases and J shed 0 bases, with 15 bases lying between them. This CDR3 contains 15 residues. Looked up from germline, CDR1 is KGHSH and CDR2 is LQKENI. The table came from immunoSEQ multiplex PCR; TCRdb's copy has only in-frame clones and leaves some out. The sample has tens of thousands of clones; under 95% are singletons. The specimen comprised CD4+ T cells from peripheral blood mononuclear cells, sampled in the third trimester of pregnancy. The sequence came from a female donor in good health, enrolled as a control in a pregnancy study. The chain employs TRBV18 and TRBJ2-7; D remains ambiguous. The CDR3 bases are TGTGCCAGCTCCCCGGCGGCGGTAAGCTCCTACGAGCAGTACTTC. It is translated as CASSPAAVSSYEQYF.